What follows describes a single T cell receptor beta chain. This sample was taken from a study of tumor-infiltrating lymphocytes in oesophageal squamous cell carcinoma. Via MiXCR, TCRdb re-called the PCR reads, giving one row per CDR3 protein. The data show some 12,000 distinct CDR3 sequences, 55% seen once. Trimming took 5 bases from V and 5 from J; bases not matched to a gene: 11. CDR1 and CDR2 from the germline V gene are SEHNR and FQNEAQ (reference sequence). The CDR3 covers 16 residues. Sample: esophageal tumor tissue. This chain joins TRBV7-9 and TRBJ2-3; TRBD2 aligns across 9 bases. This receptor was taken from a female donor with esophageal squamous cell carcinoma. The CDR3 DNA reads TGTGCCAGCAGCGGCTGGGGGGCGGGGGGGCAAGATACGCAGTATTTT. Its protein product is CASSGWGAGGQDTQYF.